At least ten counts were recorded for the clone carrying this T cell receptor beta chain. With 3 bases removed from V and 2 bases from J, the gap between germline ends came to 7 bases. The CDR3 has 13 residues. From germline, CDR1 is SGDLS and CDR2 YYNGEE. The TCRbeta library was prepared with unique molecular identifiers. Via MiXCR, TCRdb re-called the PCR reads, giving one row per CDR3 protein. This sample has roughly 400,000 distinct CDR3 sequences; 43% occur once, and the top ten carry 27%. The source of the sample is a study of T-cell reconstitution after alpha-beta-depleted transplantation in children.

The receptor was derived from a girl aged 2 to 9 with aplastic anemia, due to receive a stem cell transplant. The chain employs TRBV9 and TRBJ2-3; D remains ambiguous. The sample consisted of PBMCs, taken before TCRalphabeta/CD19-depleted stem cell transplant. The CDR3 DNA is TGTGCCAGCAGCGGTCATCTCACAGATACGCAGTATTTT. Amino acids: CASSGHLTDTQYF.